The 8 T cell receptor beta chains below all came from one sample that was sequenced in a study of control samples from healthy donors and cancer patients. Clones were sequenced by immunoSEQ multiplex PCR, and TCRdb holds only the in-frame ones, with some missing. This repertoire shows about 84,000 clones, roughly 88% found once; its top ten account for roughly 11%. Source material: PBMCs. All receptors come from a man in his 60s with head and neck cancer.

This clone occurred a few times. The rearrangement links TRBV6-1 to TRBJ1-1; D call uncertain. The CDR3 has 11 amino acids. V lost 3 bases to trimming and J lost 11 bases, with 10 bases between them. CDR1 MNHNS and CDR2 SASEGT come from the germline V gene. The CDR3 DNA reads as TGTGCCAGCAGTGATGTTTGGGTGGCTTTCTTT. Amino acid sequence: CASSDVWVAFF.

The CDR3 DNA reads as TGTGCCATCAGCCTGACAGGGACTAACACTGAAGCTTTCTTT. Protein product: CAISLTGTNTEAFF. The J gene is TRBJ1-1, the V gene TRBV10-3; 7 positions match TRBD1. With V trimmed by 6 bases and J by 2 bases, 6 bases remained unmatched. Per germline, CDR1 ENHRY and CDR2 SYGVKD. This CDR3 is 14 amino acids long.

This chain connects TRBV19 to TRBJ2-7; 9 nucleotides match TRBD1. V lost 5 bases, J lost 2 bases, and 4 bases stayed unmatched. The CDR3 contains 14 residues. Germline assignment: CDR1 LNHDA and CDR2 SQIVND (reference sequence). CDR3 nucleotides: TGTGCCAGTAGTGACCGACAGGGGGCCTACGAGCAGTACTTC. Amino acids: CASSDRQGAYEQYF.

Written as DNA, the CDR3 is TGTGCCAGCAGCCCGCAAGGGATAGCGGATACGCAGTATTTT. Amino acid sequence: CASSPQGIADTQYF. The chain recombines TRBV6-4 with TRBJ2-3, with D maybe TRBD2 (5 bases). The CDR3 contains 14 residues. Germline V gives CDR1 MRHNA, CDR2 SNTAGT. V lost 6 bases and J 6 bases, leaving 16 bases between the germline ends.

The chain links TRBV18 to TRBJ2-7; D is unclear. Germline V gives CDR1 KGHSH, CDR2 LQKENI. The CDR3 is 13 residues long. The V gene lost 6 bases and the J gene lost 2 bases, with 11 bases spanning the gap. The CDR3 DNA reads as TGTGCCAGCTCCCTTGCATTCGCCTACGAGCAGTACTTC. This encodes CASSLAFAYEQYF.

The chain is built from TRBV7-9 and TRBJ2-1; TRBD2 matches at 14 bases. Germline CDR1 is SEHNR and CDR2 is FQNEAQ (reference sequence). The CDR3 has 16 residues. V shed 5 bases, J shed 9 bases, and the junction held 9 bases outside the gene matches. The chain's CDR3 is CASSAPGLAGESEQFF. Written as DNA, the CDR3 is TGTGCCAGCAGCGCCCCGGGACTAGCGGGAGAAAGTGAGCAGTTCTTC.

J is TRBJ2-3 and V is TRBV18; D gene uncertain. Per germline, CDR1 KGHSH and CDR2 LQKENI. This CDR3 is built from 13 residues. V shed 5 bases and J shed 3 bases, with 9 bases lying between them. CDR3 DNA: TGTGCCAGCTCATCGAGTTATACAGATACGCAGTATTTT. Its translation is CASSSSYTDTQYF.

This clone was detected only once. The CDR3 sequence: CASSRMEGTEAFF. In DNA form, the CDR3 reads TGTGCCAGCAGCCGAATGGAGGGAACTGAAGCTTTCTTT. The rearrangement joins TRBV7-9 to TRBJ1-1; D gene ambiguous. V was clipped by 5 bases and J by 5 bases, with 12 bases between them. The CDR3 spans 13 residues. Germline loops: CDR1 SEHNR, CDR2 FQNEAQ (reference sequence).